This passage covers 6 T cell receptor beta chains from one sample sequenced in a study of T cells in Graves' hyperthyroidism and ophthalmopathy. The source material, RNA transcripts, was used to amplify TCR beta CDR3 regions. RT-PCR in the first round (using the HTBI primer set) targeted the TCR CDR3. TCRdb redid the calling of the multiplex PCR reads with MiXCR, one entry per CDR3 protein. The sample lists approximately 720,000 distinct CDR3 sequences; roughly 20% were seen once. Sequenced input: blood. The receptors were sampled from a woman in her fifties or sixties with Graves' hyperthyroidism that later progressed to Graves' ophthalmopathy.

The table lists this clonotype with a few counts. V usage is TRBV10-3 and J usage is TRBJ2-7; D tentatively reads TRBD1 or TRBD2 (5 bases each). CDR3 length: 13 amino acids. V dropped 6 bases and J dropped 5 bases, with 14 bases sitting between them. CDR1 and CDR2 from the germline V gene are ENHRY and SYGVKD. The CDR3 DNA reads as TGTGCCATCAGCCGAGAGAGGGACCACGAGCAGTACTTC. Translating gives CAISRERDHEQYF.

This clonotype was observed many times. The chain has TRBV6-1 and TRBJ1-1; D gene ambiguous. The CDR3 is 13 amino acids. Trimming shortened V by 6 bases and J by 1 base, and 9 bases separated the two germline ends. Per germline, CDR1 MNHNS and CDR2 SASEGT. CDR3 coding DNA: TGTGCCAGCAGGCCGGAGGGGAACACTGAAGCTTTCTTT. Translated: CASRPEGNTEAFF.

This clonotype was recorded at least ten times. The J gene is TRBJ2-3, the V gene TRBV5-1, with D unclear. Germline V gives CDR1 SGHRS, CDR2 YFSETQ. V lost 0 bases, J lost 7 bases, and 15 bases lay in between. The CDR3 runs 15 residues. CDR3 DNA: TGCGCCAGCAGCTTGGTAACCCAAGGTTCGAATACGCAGTATTTT. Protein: CASSLVTQGSNTQYF. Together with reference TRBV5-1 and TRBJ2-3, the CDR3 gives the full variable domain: KAGVTQTPRYLIKTRGQQVTLSCSPISGHRSVSWYQQTPGQGLQFLFEYFSETQRNKGNFPGRFSGRQFSNSRSEMNVSTLELGDSALYLCASSLVTQGSNTQYFGPGTRLTVL.

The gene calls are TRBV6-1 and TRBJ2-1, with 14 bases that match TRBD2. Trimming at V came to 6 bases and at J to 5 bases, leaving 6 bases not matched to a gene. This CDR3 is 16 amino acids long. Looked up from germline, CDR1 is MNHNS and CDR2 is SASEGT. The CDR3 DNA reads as TGTGCCAGCAGCCCGGGACTAGCGGGGGAGAACAATGAGCAGTTCTTC. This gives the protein CASSPGLAGENNEQFF.

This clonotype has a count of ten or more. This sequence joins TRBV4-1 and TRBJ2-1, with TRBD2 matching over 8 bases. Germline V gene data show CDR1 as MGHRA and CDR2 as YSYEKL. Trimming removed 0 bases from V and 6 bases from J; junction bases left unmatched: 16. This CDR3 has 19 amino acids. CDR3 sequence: CASSQDVPRGGISFNEQFF. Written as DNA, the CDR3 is TGCGCCAGCAGCCAAGATGTCCCACGGGGGGGAATTAGTTTCAATGAGCAGTTCTTC.

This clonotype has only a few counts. The DNA for the CDR3 is TGTGCCAGCAGTTCGTCGACGGGTTGGAACACTGAAGCTTTCTTT. Translating gives CASSSSTGWNTEAFF. The chain uses TRBV6-1 and TRBJ1-1; D not resolved. Between the trimmed V and J ends, which lost 5 bases and 1 base, there was a span of 14 bases. CDR1 and CDR2 from the germline V gene are MNHNS and SASEGT. The CDR3 sequence is 15 residues long.